The entry below gives a single TCR beta chain sequence along with its context. This sample is part of a study of blood T cell repertoires in COVID-19. Germline-derived CDR1 and CDR2 are ENHRY and SYGVKD. The CDR3 spans 15 residues. V was pared by 6 bases and J by 0 bases, with 5 bases of the junction left unmatched. Clones were sequenced by immunoSEQ multiplex PCR, and TCRdb holds only the in-frame ones, with some missing. This table holds about 92,000 clones, over 80% found once. The chain joins TRBV10-3 to TRBJ2-7; 10 bases are a match to TRBD1. This receptor was taken from a human donor with active COVID-19. The donor label of this sample is uncertain. The specimen was peripheral blood. The CDR3, as DNA: TGTGCCATCAGCTTCGGACAGGGGGACTCCTACGAGCAGTACTTC. This translates into CAISFGQGDSYEQYF.